This T cell receptor beta chain comes out of a study of regulatory T cells in long-lasting Graves disease. The authors built TCR beta libraries using iRepertoire HTBI primers and Arm-PCR of CDR3 regions. TCRdb reprocessed the multiplex PCR reads with MiXCR, giving one entry per CDR3 protein. The table shows 580,000 or so distinct CDR3 sequences, with 15% to 20% occurring only once. The CDR3 spans 13 residues. Germline V lookup: CDR1 DFQATT, CDR2 SNEGSKA (reference sequence). The germline V and J ends were trimmed by 1 base and 8 bases, with 11 bases remaining between them. Noted time point: newly diagnosed GD, antithyroid drugs for less than 3 months. RNA isolated from PBMCs was used to make the TCR library. This sample was also put to use in a study of T cells in Graves' hyperthyroidism and ophthalmopathy. That source adds: Ophthalmopathy, as predicted by the model, came a median about seven months after the prediction.

The specimen was peripheral blood mononuclear cells (PBMCs), collected at new diagnosis, from a patient treated with antithyroid drugs. The chain uses TRBV20-1 and TRBJ2-2, with a tentative D call TRBD2 (5 bases). The TCR sequence derives from a man aged 18 to 30 with Graves disease. CDR3 protein: CSARAGFVGELFF. For the CDR3, the DNA is TGCAGTGCTAGAGCGGGGTTTGTAGGGGAGCTGTTTTTT.